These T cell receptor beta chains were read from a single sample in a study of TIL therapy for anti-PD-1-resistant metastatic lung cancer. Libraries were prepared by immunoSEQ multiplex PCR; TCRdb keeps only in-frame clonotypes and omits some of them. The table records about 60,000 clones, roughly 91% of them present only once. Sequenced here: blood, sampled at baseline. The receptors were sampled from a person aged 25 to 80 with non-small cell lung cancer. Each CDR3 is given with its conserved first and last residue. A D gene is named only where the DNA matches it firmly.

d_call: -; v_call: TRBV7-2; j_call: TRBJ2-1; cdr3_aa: CASSLEGSVGDEQFF; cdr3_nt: TGTGCCAGCAGCTTAGAAGGCTCCGTCGGGGATGAGCAGTTCTTC
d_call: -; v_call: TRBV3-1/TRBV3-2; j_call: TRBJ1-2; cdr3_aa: CASSQTIVDWGSGYTF; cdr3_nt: TGTGCCAGCAGCCAAACGATCGTGGATTGGGGAAGTGGCTACACCTTC
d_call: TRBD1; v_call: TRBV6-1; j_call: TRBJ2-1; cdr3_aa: CASSAYPPGQGVNEQFF; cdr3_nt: TGTGCCAGCAGTGCCTATCCTCCCGGACAGGGAGTCAATGAGCAGTTCTTC
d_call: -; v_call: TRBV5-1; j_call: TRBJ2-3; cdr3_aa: CASSLTGSGTDTQYF; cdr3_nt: TGCGCCAGCAGCTTAACCGGGTCTGGGACAGATACGCAGTATTTT
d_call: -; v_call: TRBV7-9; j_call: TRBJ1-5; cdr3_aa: CASSLDGGPGWPQHF; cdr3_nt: TGTGCCAGCAGCTTAGACGGGGGCCCGGGGTGGCCCCAGCATTTT
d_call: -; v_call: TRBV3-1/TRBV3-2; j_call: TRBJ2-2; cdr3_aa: CASSQLGPGELFF; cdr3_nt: TGTGCCAGCAGCCAACTCGGGCCCGGGGAGCTGTTTTTT
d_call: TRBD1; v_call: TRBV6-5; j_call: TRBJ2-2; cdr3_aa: CASSSQGAGELFF; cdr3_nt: TGTGCCAGCAGTTCTCAGGGGGCCGGGGAGCTGTTTTTT
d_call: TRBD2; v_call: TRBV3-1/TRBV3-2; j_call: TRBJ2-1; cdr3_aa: CASSPGLADNNEQFF; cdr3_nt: TGTGCCAGCAGCCCAGGACTAGCGGACAACAATGAGCAGTTCTTC
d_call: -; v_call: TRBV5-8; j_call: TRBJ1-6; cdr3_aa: CASSLFGLSSYNSPLHF; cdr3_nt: TGTGCCAGCAGCTTGTTCGGTTTGAGCTCCTATAATTCACCCCTCCACTTT
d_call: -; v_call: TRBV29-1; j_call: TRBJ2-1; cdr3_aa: CSVEMDRPNEQFF; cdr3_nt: TGCAGCGTTGAGATGGACCGGCCGAATGAGCAGTTCTTC